This note documents a single T cell receptor (beta chain) sequence. This sample includes further DNA sequences coding for the same CDR3. The CDR3 runs 12 residues. The junction had 4 bases not matched to a gene; V was cut back by 4 bases and J by 4 bases. The germline CDR1 and CDR2 sequences are SQVTM and ANQGSEA. Assay: immunoSEQ multiplex PCR; the TCRdb copy retains only in-frame clones and omits some. The data contain around 210,000 clones, about 82% of them singletons. This record comes from a study of blood T cell repertoires in COVID-19. The J gene is TRBJ2-7, the V gene TRBV29-1, with 7 positions matching TRBD1. The clonotype comes from a man aged 55 to 69 with COVID-19, enrolled during active disease. The sample was peripheral blood. The CDR3 loop is CSVGDSSYEQYF. The CDR3 DNA sequence: TGCAGCGTTGGGGACAGCTCATACGAGCAGTACTTC.